These T cell receptor beta chains were read from a single sample in a study of T cells in Graves' hyperthyroidism and ophthalmopathy. TCRdb reanalysed the multiplex PCR reads using MiXCR and keeps one entry per CDR3 protein. Altogether 490,000 or so distinct CDR3 sequences are present, about 46% being singletons, with the ten largest covering about 45%. Sequencing was done on a sample of peripheral blood or thyroid tissue (not recorded which). Source of these receptors: an adult woman with Graves' disease, either hyperthyroidism or ophthalmopathy (not recorded which). Both conserved end residues are part of each CDR3. The D gene is left open where the match is weak. Clone size is shown for a subset of rows, as once, few, many or a class of expanded clone.

v_call: TRBV20-1; d_call: NA; cdr3_length: 13; clone_size: NA; j_call: TRBJ2-7; cdr3_aa: CSARRDGGREQYF; cdr3_nt: TGCAGTGCTAGGCGGGACGGAGGTAGGGAGCAGTACTTC
v_call: TRBV7-9; d_call: NA; cdr3_length: 12; clone_size: NA; j_call: TRBJ1-1; cdr3_aa: CASSLEARGAFF; cdr3_nt: TGTGCCAGCAGCTTAGAGGCCCGAGGAGCTTTCTTT
v_call: TRBV20-1; d_call: NA; cdr3_length: 12; clone_size: NA; j_call: TRBJ2-7; cdr3_aa: CSARDFAYEQYF; cdr3_nt: TGCAGTGCTAGAGATTTCGCCTACGAGCAGTACTTC
v_call: TRBV7-8; d_call: NA; cdr3_length: 16; clone_size: NA; j_call: TRBJ1-2; cdr3_aa: CASSYSVRGVTYGYTF; cdr3_nt: TGTGCCAGCAGTTACTCAGTCCGAGGGGTAACGTATGGCTACACCTTC
v_call: TRBV5-1; d_call: NA; cdr3_length: 13; clone_size: NA; j_call: TRBJ1-5; cdr3_aa: CASSSELDQPQHF; cdr3_nt: TGCGCCAGCAGTTCCGAATTAGATCAGCCCCAGCATTTT
v_call: TRBV5-1; d_call: NA; cdr3_length: 13; clone_size: NA; j_call: TRBJ2-7; cdr3_aa: CASGRDNSYEQYF; cdr3_nt: TGCGCCAGTGGGCGAGACAACTCCTACGAGCAGTACTTC
v_call: TRBV10-1; d_call: TRBD2; cdr3_length: 15; clone_size: NA; j_call: TRBJ2-5; cdr3_aa: CASSEGTSGIETQYF; cdr3_nt: TGCGCCAGCAGTGAAGGGACTAGCGGGATTGAGACCCAGTACTTC
v_call: TRBV7-9; d_call: NA; cdr3_length: 12; clone_size: NA; j_call: TRBJ2-7; cdr3_aa: CASSQTAYEQYF; cdr3_nt: TGTGCCAGCAGCCAAACAGCGTACGAGCAGTACTTC
v_call: TRBV30; d_call: TRBD1; cdr3_length: 13; clone_size: NA; j_call: TRBJ1-2; cdr3_aa: CAWSVAGGSGYTF; cdr3_nt: TGTGCCTGGAGTGTAGCAGGGGGCTCTGGCTACACCTTC
v_call: TRBV7-7; d_call: TRBD2; cdr3_length: 15; clone_size: NA; j_call: TRBJ2-3; cdr3_aa: CASSLASGFHNEQYF; cdr3_nt: TGTGCTAGCAGCTTAGCTAGCGGGTTCCACAATGAGCAGTATTTT
v_call: TRBV7-9; d_call: NA; cdr3_length: 12; clone_size: NA; j_call: TRBJ1-1; cdr3_aa: CASSWGETEAFF; cdr3_nt: TGTGCCAGCAGCTGGGGGGAGACTGAAGCTTTCTTT
v_call: TRBV29-1; d_call: NA; cdr3_length: 12; clone_size: NA; j_call: TRBJ1-1; cdr3_aa: CSPGRLGTEAFF; cdr3_nt: TGCAGCCCCGGGCGGCTGGGCACTGAAGCTTTCTTT
v_call: TRBV4-2; d_call: NA; cdr3_length: 18; clone_size: few; j_call: TRBJ1-4; cdr3_aa: CASSQDSQGSGLNEKLFF; cdr3_nt: TGTGCCAGCAGCCAAGATTCCCAGGGGTCGGGACTTAATGAAAAACTGTTTTTT
v_call: TRBV19; d_call: NA; cdr3_length: 14; clone_size: NA; j_call: TRBJ2-7; cdr3_aa: CASRALGGDNEQYF; cdr3_nt: TGTGCCAGTAGGGCCCTCGGAGGGGACAACGAGCAGTACTTC
v_call: TRBV11-2; d_call: NA; cdr3_length: 12; clone_size: NA; j_call: TRBJ1-2; cdr3_aa: CASSLAQETLSF; cdr3_nt: TGTGCCAGCAGCTTAGCACAGGAGACTCTCTCCTTC
v_call: TRBV9; d_call: TRBD2; cdr3_length: 15; clone_size: many; j_call: TRBJ2-7; cdr3_aa: CASSVSGRDFYEQYF; cdr3_nt: TGTGCCAGCAGCGTAAGCGGGAGGGACTTCTACGAGCAGTACTTC
v_call: TRBV7-7; d_call: NA; cdr3_length: 15; clone_size: NA; j_call: TRBJ2-5; cdr3_aa: CASSSFMGAQETQYF; cdr3_nt: TGTGCTAGCAGCTCCTTCATGGGGGCACAAGAGACCCAGTACTTC
v_call: TRBV7-2; d_call: NA; cdr3_length: 14; clone_size: once; j_call: TRBJ1-1; cdr3_aa: CASSLITGSTEAFF; cdr3_nt: TGTGCCAGCAGCCTCATAACCGGGAGCACTGAAGCTTTCTTT
v_call: TRBV2; d_call: TRBD1; cdr3_length: 15; clone_size: NA; j_call: TRBJ1-2; cdr3_aa: CASSRLRTGTDGYTF; cdr3_nt: TGTGCCAGCAGCCGACTTAGGACAGGAACGGATGGCTACACCTTC
v_call: TRBV9; d_call: NA; cdr3_length: 14; clone_size: NA; j_call: TRBJ1-1; cdr3_aa: CASSVGSRAGWTFF; cdr3_nt: TGTGCCAGCAGCGTAGGGTCTAGGGCAGGGTGGACTTTCTTT
v_call: TRBV10-3; d_call: TRBD2; cdr3_length: 13; clone_size: NA; j_call: TRBJ2-5; cdr3_aa: CTTSGTRGETQYF; cdr3_nt: TGTACCACAAGCGGGACTAGAGGCGAAACCCAGTACTTC
v_call: TRBV10-3; d_call: TRBD1; cdr3_length: 16; clone_size: NA; j_call: TRBJ2-6; cdr3_aa: CATTGTGGSGANVLTF; cdr3_nt: TGTGCCACCACCGGGACAGGGGGCTCTGGGGCCAACGTCCTGACTTTC
v_call: TRBV7-2; d_call: NA; cdr3_length: 14; clone_size: few; j_call: TRBJ1-5; cdr3_aa: CASSPDRTGQPQHF; cdr3_nt: TGTGCCAGCAGCCCAGACAGGACCGGTCAGCCCCAGCATTTT
v_call: TRBV19; d_call: TRBD1; cdr3_length: 15; clone_size: many; j_call: TRBJ1-2; cdr3_aa: CASSIPTGTGYGYTF; cdr3_nt: TGTGCCAGTAGTATTCCTACCGGGACAGGATATGGCTACACCTTC
v_call: TRBV7-8; d_call: NA; cdr3_length: 18; clone_size: NA; j_call: TRBJ1-2; cdr3_aa: CASSARPTKPAINYGYTF; cdr3_nt: TGTGCCAGCAGCGCACGACCGACAAAACCCGCAATTAACTATGGCTACACCTTC
v_call: TRBV19; d_call: NA; cdr3_length: 14; clone_size: NA; j_call: TRBJ1-1; cdr3_aa: CASRAGQMNTEAFF; cdr3_nt: TGTGCCAGTAGGGCAGGGCAGATGAACACTGAAGCTTTCTTT
v_call: TRBV7-2; d_call: NA; cdr3_length: 12; clone_size: NA; j_call: TRBJ2-5; cdr3_aa: CASAEVPETQYF; cdr3_nt: TGTGCCAGCGCAGAGGTCCCGGAGACCCAGTACTTC
v_call: TRBV29-1; d_call: NA; cdr3_length: 14; clone_size: many; j_call: TRBJ2-5; cdr3_aa: CSVEDTGFQETQYF; cdr3_nt: TGCAGCGTTGAAGATACAGGGTTCCAAGAGACCCAGTACTTC
v_call: TRBV20-1; d_call: NA; cdr3_length: 15; clone_size: NA; j_call: TRBJ2-3; cdr3_aa: CSAILAVAVTDTQYF; cdr3_nt: TGCAGTGCGATTTTAGCAGTAGCTGTCACAGATACGCAGTATTTT
v_call: TRBV9; d_call: NA; cdr3_length: 14; clone_size: NA; j_call: TRBJ1-4; cdr3_aa: CASSVAWTSEKLFF; cdr3_nt: TGTGCCAGCAGCGTAGCTTGGACTTCCGAAAAACTGTTTTTT
v_call: TRBV20-1; d_call: TRBD2; cdr3_length: 13; clone_size: many; j_call: TRBJ2-5; cdr3_aa: CSAPTSGKETQYF; cdr3_nt: TGCAGTGCGCCCACTAGCGGTAAAGAGACCCAGTACTTC
v_call: TRBV5-1; d_call: NA; cdr3_length: 15; clone_size: many; j_call: TRBJ2-2; cdr3_aa: CASSYRDLNTGELFF; cdr3_nt: TGCGCCAGCAGCTACCGGGACTTGAACACCGGGGAGCTGTTTTTT
v_call: TRBV7-2; d_call: NA; cdr3_length: 13; clone_size: many; j_call: TRBJ1-2; cdr3_aa: CAAELGPFYGYTF; cdr3_nt: TGTGCCGCCGAGCTGGGGCCTTTCTATGGCTACACCTTC
v_call: TRBV10-3; d_call: NA; cdr3_length: 12; clone_size: NA; j_call: TRBJ2-5; cdr3_aa: CAARGRQETQYF; cdr3_nt: TGTGCCGCGCGCGGACGACAAGAGACCCAGTACTTC
v_call: TRBV5-6; d_call: TRBD1; cdr3_length: 13; clone_size: many; j_call: TRBJ1-2; cdr3_aa: CASSRADRGGYTF; cdr3_nt: TGTGCCAGCAGCAGGGCGGACAGGGGCGGCTACACCTTC
v_call: TRBV2; d_call: NA; cdr3_length: 15; clone_size: NA; j_call: TRBJ1-2; cdr3_aa: CASSEPPGLADGYTF; cdr3_nt: TGTGCCAGCAGTGAGCCCCCGGGACTAGCGGATGGCTACACCTTC
v_call: TRBV7-9; d_call: TRBD1; cdr3_length: 13; clone_size: NA; j_call: TRBJ1-2; cdr3_aa: CASSRTGEDGYTF; cdr3_nt: TGTGCCAGCAGCCGGACAGGGGAGGATGGCTACACCTTC
v_call: TRBV7-9; d_call: NA; cdr3_length: 13; clone_size: NA; j_call: TRBJ2-7; cdr3_aa: CASSFPQLDEQYF; cdr3_nt: TGTGCCAGCAGCTTCCCACAGTTGGACGAGCAGTACTTC
v_call: TRBV11-2; d_call: NA; cdr3_length: 14; clone_size: NA; j_call: TRBJ1-6; cdr3_aa: CASSFGGRDSPLHF; cdr3_nt: TGTGCCAGCAGCTTCGGAGGGAGGGATTCACCCCTCCACTTT
v_call: TRBV6-1; d_call: NA; cdr3_length: 16; clone_size: once; j_call: TRBJ1-5; cdr3_aa: CASSRHHFPVSQPQHF; cdr3_nt: TGTGCCAGCAGCCGACACCACTTCCCGGTCAGTCAGCCCCAGCATTTT
v_call: TRBV6-2/TRBV6-3; d_call: TRBD2; cdr3_length: 14; clone_size: NA; j_call: TRBJ2-7; cdr3_aa: CASMRTSGRHEQYF; cdr3_nt: TGTGCCAGCATGCGGACTAGCGGGAGGCACGAGCAGTACTTC
v_call: TRBV7-9; d_call: NA; cdr3_length: 16; clone_size: NA; j_call: TRBJ1-5; cdr3_aa: CASSYPMRSLNQPQHF; cdr3_nt: TGTGCCAGCAGTTACCCGATGCGGAGCCTCAATCAGCCCCAGCATTTT
v_call: TRBV24-1; d_call: TRBD2; cdr3_length: 15; clone_size: many; j_call: TRBJ2-5; cdr3_aa: CATSESSGRQETQYF; cdr3_nt: TGTGCCACCAGTGAGTCTAGCGGGAGACAAGAGACCCAGTACTTC
v_call: TRBV20-1; d_call: NA; cdr3_length: 15; clone_size: NA; j_call: TRBJ2-2; cdr3_aa: CSARRPLTNTGELFF; cdr3_nt: TGCAGTGCTAGACGACCTTTGACGAACACCGGGGAGCTGTTTTTT